This T cell receptor (beta chain) was captured by sequencing in a study of HIV-infected patients and healthy controls. TCRdb independently ran MiXCR on the 5' RACE reads; one entry per CDR3 protein. The data contain 60,000 to 75,000 distinct CDR3 sequences, approximately 16% of them singletons. Turning to this clonotype: A much larger clone lies a single base off, so this may be a read error.

The CDR3 contains 16 residues. Per germline, CDR1 SEHNR and CDR2 FQNEAQ (reference sequence). The source material was CD4+ T cells from blood. The clonotype originates from a human donor in good health. The rearrangement links TRBV7-9 to TRBJ2-2; D possibly corresponds to TRBD2 (6 bases). CDR3 residues: CASSLSAGFFTGKLFF. The CDR3 nucleotides are TGTGCCAGCAGCTTATCAGCGGGTTTTTTCACCGGGAAGCTGTTTTTT.